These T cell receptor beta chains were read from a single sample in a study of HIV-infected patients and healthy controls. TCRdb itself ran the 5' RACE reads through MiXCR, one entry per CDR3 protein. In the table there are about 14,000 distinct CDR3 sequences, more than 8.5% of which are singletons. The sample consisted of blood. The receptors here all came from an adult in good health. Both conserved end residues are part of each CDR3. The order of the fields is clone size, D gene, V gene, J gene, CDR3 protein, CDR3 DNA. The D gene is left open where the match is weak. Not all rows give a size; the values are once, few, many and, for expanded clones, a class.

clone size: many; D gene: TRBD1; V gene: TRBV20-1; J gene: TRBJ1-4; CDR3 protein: CSASLGQGDVEKLFF; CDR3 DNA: TGCAGTGCTAGTCTTGGACAGGGGGATGTTGAAAAACTGTTTTTT
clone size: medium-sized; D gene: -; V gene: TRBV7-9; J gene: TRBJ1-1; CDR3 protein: CASSLDVNTEAFF; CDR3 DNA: TGTGCCAGCAGCTTAGATGTGAACACTGAAGCTTTCTTT
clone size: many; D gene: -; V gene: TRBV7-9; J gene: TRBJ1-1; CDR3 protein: CASSLLEGTEAFF; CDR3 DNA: TGTGCCAGCAGCTTATTGGAGGGCACTGAAGCTTTCTTT
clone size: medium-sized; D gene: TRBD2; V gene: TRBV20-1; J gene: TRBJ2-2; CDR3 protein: CSATRLASDTGELFF; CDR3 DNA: TGCAGTGCTACTCGACTAGCGAGTGACACCGGGGAGCTGTTTTTT
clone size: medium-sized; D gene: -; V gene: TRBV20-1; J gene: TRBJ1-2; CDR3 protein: CSARDLAEAADYTF; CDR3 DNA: TGCAGTGCTAGAGATCTTGCCGAGGCAGCCGACTACACCTTC
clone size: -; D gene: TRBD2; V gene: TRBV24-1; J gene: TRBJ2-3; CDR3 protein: CATSDSGRGTDTQYF; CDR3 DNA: TGTGCCACCAGTGATAGCGGGAGAGGGACAGATACGCAGTATTTT
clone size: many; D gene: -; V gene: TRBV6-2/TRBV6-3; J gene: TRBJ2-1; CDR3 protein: CASSYWNEQFF; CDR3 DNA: TGTGCCAGCAGTTACTGGAATGAGCAGTTCTTC
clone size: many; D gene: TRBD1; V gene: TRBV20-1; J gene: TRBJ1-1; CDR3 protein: CSARGQGGGSTEAFF; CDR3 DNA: TGCAGTGCTAGAGGACAGGGTGGCGGGAGCACTGAAGCTTTCTTT
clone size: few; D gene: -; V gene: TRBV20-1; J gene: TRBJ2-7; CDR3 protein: CSASADSYEQYF; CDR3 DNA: TGCAGTGCGTCCGCTGACAGCTACGAGCAGTACTTC
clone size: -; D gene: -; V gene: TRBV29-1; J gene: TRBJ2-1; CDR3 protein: CSVEPSKLAPPYNEQFF; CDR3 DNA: TGCAGCGTTGAACCTAGCAAACTCGCTCCCCCCTACAATGAGCAGTTCTTC
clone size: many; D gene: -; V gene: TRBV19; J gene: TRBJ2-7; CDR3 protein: CASSIVVAASYEQYF; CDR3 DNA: TGTGCCAGTAGTATTGTGGTAGCTGCGAGCTACGAGCAGTACTTC
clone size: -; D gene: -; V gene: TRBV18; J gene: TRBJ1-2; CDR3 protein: CASSPSWGAAGQTGSYTF; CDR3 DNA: TGTGCCAGCTCACCATCGTGGGGGGCAGCAGGGCAAACGGGAAGCTACACCTTC
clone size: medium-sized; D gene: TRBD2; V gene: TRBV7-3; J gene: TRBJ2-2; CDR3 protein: CASSHRLASGELFF; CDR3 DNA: TGTGCCAGCAGCCATCGACTAGCCTCCGGGGAGCTGTTTTTT
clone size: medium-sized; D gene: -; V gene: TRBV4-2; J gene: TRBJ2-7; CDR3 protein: CASSQERVDEQYF; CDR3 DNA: TGTGCCAGCAGCCAGGAGAGGGTTGACGAGCAGTACTTC
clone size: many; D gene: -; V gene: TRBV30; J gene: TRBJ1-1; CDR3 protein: CAWSVLRQMAFF; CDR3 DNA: TGTGCCTGGAGTGTACTACGACAGATGGCTTTCTTT
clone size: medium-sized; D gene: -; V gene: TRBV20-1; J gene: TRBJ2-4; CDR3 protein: CSVATRDIQYF; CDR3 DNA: TGCAGTGTCGCAACTAGAGACATTCAGTACTTC
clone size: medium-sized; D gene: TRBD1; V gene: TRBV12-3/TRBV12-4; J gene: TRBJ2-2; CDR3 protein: CASSFLSGTGMAGELFF; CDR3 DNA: TGTGCCAGCAGTTTCCTTTCCGGGACAGGGATGGCCGGGGAGCTGTTTTTT
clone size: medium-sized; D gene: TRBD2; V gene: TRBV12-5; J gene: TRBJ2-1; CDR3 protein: CASEELAGGPGNEQFF; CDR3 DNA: TGTGCTAGTGAGGAACTAGCGGGAGGGCCTGGTAATGAGCAGTTCTTC
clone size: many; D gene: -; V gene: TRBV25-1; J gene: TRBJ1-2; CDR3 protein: CASSYQTYGYTF; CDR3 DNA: TGTGCCAGCAGTTATCAGACCTATGGCTACACCTTC
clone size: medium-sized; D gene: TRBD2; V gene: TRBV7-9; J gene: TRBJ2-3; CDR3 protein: CASSSYQRGRTDTQYF; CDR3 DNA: TGTGCCAGCAGCTCATACCAGCGGGGGCGCACAGATACGCAGTATTTT
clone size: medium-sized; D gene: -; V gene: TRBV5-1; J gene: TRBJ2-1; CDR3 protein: CASSWRVASSYNEQFF; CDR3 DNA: TGCGCCAGCAGCTGGCGAGTGGCGAGCTCCTACAATGAGCAGTTCTTC
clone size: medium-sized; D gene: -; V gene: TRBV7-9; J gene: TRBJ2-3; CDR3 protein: CASSLVGRDTQYF; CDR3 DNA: TGTGCCAGCAGCTTAGTAGGTAGAGATACGCAGTATTTT
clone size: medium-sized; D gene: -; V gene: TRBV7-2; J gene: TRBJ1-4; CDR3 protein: CASSGQYNEKLFF; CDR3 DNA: TGTGCCAGCAGTGGACAGTATAATGAAAAACTGTTTTTT
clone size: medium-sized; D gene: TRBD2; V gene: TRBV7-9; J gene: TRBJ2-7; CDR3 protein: CASSRPGGPDEQYF; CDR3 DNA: TGTGCCAGCAGCCGCCCGGGGGGACCTGACGAGCAGTACTTC